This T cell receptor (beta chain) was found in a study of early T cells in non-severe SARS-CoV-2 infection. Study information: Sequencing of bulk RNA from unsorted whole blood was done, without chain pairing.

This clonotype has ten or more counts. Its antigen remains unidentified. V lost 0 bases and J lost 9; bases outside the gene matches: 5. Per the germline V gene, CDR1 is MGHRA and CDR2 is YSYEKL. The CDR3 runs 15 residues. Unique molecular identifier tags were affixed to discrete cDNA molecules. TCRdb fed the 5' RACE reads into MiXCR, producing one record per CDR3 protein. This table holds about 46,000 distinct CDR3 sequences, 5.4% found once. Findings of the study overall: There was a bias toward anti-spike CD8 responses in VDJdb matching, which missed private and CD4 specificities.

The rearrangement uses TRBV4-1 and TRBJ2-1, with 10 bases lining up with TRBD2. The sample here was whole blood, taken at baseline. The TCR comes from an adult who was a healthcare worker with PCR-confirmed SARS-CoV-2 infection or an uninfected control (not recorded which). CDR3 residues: CASSQDLAGEVEQFF. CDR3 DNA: TGCGCCAGCAGCCAAGATCTAGCGGGAGAAGTTGAGCAGTTCTTC.